Following are 11 T cell receptor beta chains from one sample sequenced in a study of T cell responses to AZD1222 COVID-19 vaccine. Assay: immunoSEQ multiplex PCR; the TCRdb copy retains only in-frame clones and omits some. The data contain more than 150,000 clones, roughly 94% of them singletons. The sequences come from peripheral blood, collected 28 days after the second AZD1222 dose. The receptors stem from an adult who received the AZD1222 COVID-19 vaccine.

This chain links TRBV5-1 with TRBJ2-1; tentative D call: TRBD2 (7 bases). This CDR3 comprises 16 residues. The germline V gene has CDR1 SGHRS and CDR2 YFSETQ. V was trimmed by 1 base and J by 2 bases, leaving 13 bases between them. CDR3 coding DNA: TGCGCCAGCAGCTTGATTGCGGGGGCCCCCTACAATGAGCAGTTCTTC. It yields the protein CASSLIAGAPYNEQFF. Looking up the rest from reference TRBV5-1 and TRBJ2-1 gives the full variable domain: KAGVTQTPRYLIKTRGQQVTLSCSPISGHRSVSWYQQTPGQGLQFLFEYFSETQRNKGNFPGRFSGRQFSNSRSEMNVSTLELGDSALYLCASSLIAGAPYNEQFFGPGTRLTVL.

This chain links TRBV14 with TRBJ1-4; D gene uncertain. The germline V gene encodes CDR1 SGHDN and CDR2 FVKESK. The CDR3 is 12 amino acids. V was shortened by 4 bases and J by 11 bases, with 11 bases between the two germline ends. The DNA for the CDR3 is TGTGCCAGCAGCCCGACCTCCTCTAAACTGTTTTTT. This sequence encodes CASSPTSSKLFF. The variable domain in full, completed from reference TRBV14 and TRBJ1-4, reads EAGVTQFPSHSVIEKGQTVTLRCDPISGHDNLYWYRRVMGKEIKFLLHFVKESKQDESGMPNNRFLAERTGGTYSTLKVQPAELEDSGVYFCASSPTSSKLFFGSGTQLSVL.

This clone was observed once. The CDR3 protein is CSVGGGPTNEKLFF. The CDR3 DNA reads as TGCAGCGTAGGGGGAGGACCGACTAATGAAAAACTGTTTTTT. The chain joins TRBV29-1 to TRBJ1-4; possible D gene TRBD1, 6 bases. CDR1 SQVTM and CDR2 ANQGSEA come from the germline V gene. Trimming stripped 6 bases from V and 2 bases from J, with 13 bases between. CDR3 size: 14 residues.

The chain employs TRBV2 and TRBJ1-1; 7 bases align to TRBD1. The CDR3 runs 14 residues. The germline CDR1 and CDR2 sequences are SNHLY and FYNNEI. V shed 7 bases and J 1 base; nucleotides not matched to a gene: 6. CDR3 residues: CASTGGEWNTEAFF. The CDR3, as DNA: TGTGCCAGCACAGGGGGGGAATGGAACACTGAAGCTTTCTTT.

The count of this clone is one. The chain has TRBV19 and TRBJ1-5; 11 nucleotides agree with TRBD1. The V and J ends lost 0 bases and 4 bases, in that order; junction bases with no gene match: 5. Germline V gene lookup returns CDR1 LNHDA and CDR2 SQIVND (reference sequence). This CDR3 contains 17 residues. CDR3 in DNA: TGTGCCAGTAGTATAGATGGGGACAGGGGGGAGAATCAGCCCCAGCATTTT. Translation gives CASSIDGDRGENQPQHF. Full variable domain (missing parts from reference TRBV19 and TRBJ1-5): DGGITQSPKYLFRKEGQNVTLSCEQNLNHDAMYWYRQDPGQGLRLIYYSQIVNDFQKGDIAEGYSVSREKKESFPLTVTSAQKNPTAFYLCASSIDGDRGENQPQHFGDGTRLSIL.

CDR3 protein: CASSLGLAGVDTQYF. The DNA of the CDR3 is TGTGCCAGTAGCCTTGGACTAGCGGGAGTGGATACGCAGTATTTT. The V call is TRBV19, the J call TRBJ2-3; 13 bases map to TRBD2. V was pared by 6 bases and J by 6 bases, with 6 bases of the junction left unmatched. CDR3 length: 15 amino acids. The germline V gene has CDR1 LNHDA and CDR2 SQIVND (reference sequence).

The chain couples TRBV28 to TRBJ1-1, with D maybe TRBD1 (6 bases). The CDR3 contains 14 residues. The germline V and J ends were trimmed by 5 bases and 4 bases, with 14 bases remaining between them. Germline V CDR1 and CDR2: MDHEN, SYDVKM. CDR3 nucleotide sequence: TGTGCCAGCAGTCCCCCCGGGGGGGCCACTGAAGCTTTCTTT. As protein: CASSPPGGATEAFF. Full variable domain (remainder filled in from reference TRBV28 and TRBJ1-1): DVKVTQSSRYLVKRTGEKVFLECVQDMDHENMFWYRQDPGLGLRLIYFSYDVKMKEKGDIPEGYSVSREKKERFSLILESASTNQTSMYLCASSPPGGATEAFFGQGTRLTVV.

The chain combines TRBV27 with TRBJ2-3; TRBD2 matches at 9 bases. This CDR3 has 14 residues. Germline assignment: CDR1 MNHEY and CDR2 SMNVEV (reference sequence). With V trimmed by 8 bases and J by 2 bases, 5 bases remained unmatched. The CDR3 reads CASSSGVNTDTQYF. Written as DNA, the CDR3 is TGTGCCAGCTCTAGCGGGGTGAACACAGATACGCAGTATTTT.

The J gene is TRBJ1-1, the V gene TRBV19; no clear D. Trimming shortened V by 4 bases and J by 5 bases, and 11 bases separated the two germline ends. CDR1 is LNHDA, CDR2 SQIVND, per germline (reference sequence). CDR3 length equals 13 residues. The CDR3 DNA sequence: TGTGCCAGTAGTACGCAGTCGAGGACTGAAGCTTTCTTT. Its translation: CASSTQSRTEAFF.

CDR3 nucleotide sequence: TGTGCCAGCAGCCCGGGCGGCCCCAAAAACATTCAGTACTTC. Translating it yields CASSPGGPKNIQYF. J is TRBJ2-4 and V is TRBV9; no clear D. V was cut by 4 bases and J by 2 bases, with 10 bases left in between. Germline V lookup: CDR1 SGDLS, CDR2 YYNGEE. This CDR3 is 14 amino acids long. Looking up the rest from reference TRBV9 and TRBJ2-4 gives the full variable domain: DSGVTQTPKHLITATGQRVTLRCSPRSGDLSVYWYQQSLDQGLQFLIQYYNGEERAKGNILERFSAQQFPDLHSELNLSSLELGDSALYFCASSPGGPKNIQYFGAGTRLSVL.

V gene TRBV28 combines with J gene TRBJ2-7, with D possibly matching TRBD2 (5 bases). Trimming cost V 5 bases and J 4 bases, with 12 bases left between them. From germline, CDR1 is MDHEN and CDR2 SYDVKM. CDR3 size: 13 residues. DNA of the CDR3: TGTGCCAGCAGTCACGGGGTTAGTTACGAGCAGTACTTC. Protein: CASSHGVSYEQYF.